The entry that follows covers one TCR beta chain sequence. The antigen remains unidentified. This entry belongs to a study of cytomegalovirus exposure and HLA in healthy donors. 60 Vbeta and 13 Jbeta primers were used in PCR. TCRdb's copy holds only in-frame clones and misses some; the assay was immunoSEQ multiplex PCR. The table has 130,000 to 150,000 clones, less than 85% seen once; the top ten hold approximately 8.2%. There are 14 residues in the CDR3. V was trimmed by 0 bases and J by 7 bases, leaving 14 bases between them. Per the germline V gene, CDR1 is SGHRS and CDR2 is YFSETQ. Study-level points and caveats: The analysis excluded some indistinguishable V segments, including TRBV6-2 and TRBV6-3. Analyses of presence/absence relied on an assumption of roughly uniform sequencing depth across donors.

The clonotype comes from a woman between 45 and 60 years old in good health and CMV-seropositive. The chain couples TRBV5-1 to TRBJ2-7, with no clear D. The sample comprised PBMCs. The CDR3 spells CASSLAGAFGEQYF. For the CDR3, the DNA is TGCGCCAGCAGCTTGGCAGGCGCTTTTGGGGAGCAGTACTTC.